This TCR beta chain was obtained from a study of cytomegalovirus exposure and HLA in healthy donors. Study conclusions and caveats: Cytomegalovirus-associated TCR beta chains were listed, numbering over 150. When presence/absence was analysed, sequencing depth was taken to be roughly uniform across donors.

Of note for this clone: The antigen is undetermined.

The PCR contained 60 Vbeta and 13 Jbeta primers. Using immunoSEQ multiplex PCR, the repertoire was profiled, and TCRdb retains in-frame clones only, with some absent. Of roughly 120,000 clones listed, approximately 84% are singletons. The donors were healthy bone marrow donors. Germline V gene sequence: CDR1 SNHLY, CDR2 FYNNEI. The CDR3 extends over 16 amino acids. Trimming removed 3 bases from V and 3 bases from J; junction bases left unmatched: 9. The rearrangement joins TRBV2 to TRBJ2-3; 7 nucleotides align to TRBD2. The source of this sequence is a man in his fifties or sixties in good health and CMV-seronegative. Input material: PBMCs. CDR3 sequence (DNA): TGTGCCAGCAGTGAGGTTGGGGGAGGGCCGACAGATACGCAGTATTTT. Translated, it gives CASSEVGGGPTDTQYF.